The next 9 T cell receptor beta chains were all read from a single sample in a study of cytotoxic CD8 clonotypes in ibrutinib-treated CLL. Sequencing was performed with immunoSEQ multiplex PCR; in TCRdb, only in-frame clones are kept and a portion is missing. The sample lists fewer than 40,000 clones, 65% to 70% occurring once. The source was PBMCs, collected at disease progression, from a patient treated with ibrutinib. The receptor source for this set is a human donor with chronic lymphocytic leukemia.

V gene TRBV10-3 combines with J gene TRBJ2-7; D is perhaps TRBD1 (6 bases). With 2 bases removed from V and 2 bases from J, the gap between germline ends came to 10 bases. Germline V gene data show CDR1 as ENHRY and CDR2 as SYGVKD. The CDR3 extends over 14 amino acids. The CDR3 DNA reads TGTGCCATCAGTGAGAACAGGGAACCCTACGAGCAGTACTTC. It translates to CAISENREPYEQYF.

V and J are TRBV6-1 and TRBJ1-5, with D maybe TRBD1 (5 bases). From germline, CDR1 is MNHNS and CDR2 SASEGT. CDR3 size: 17 residues. Trimming pared 2 bases from V and 0 bases from J, leaving 14 bases between. In DNA, the CDR3 is TGTGCCAGCAGTGAACGGAGTGTGGGACTTAGCAATCAGCCCCAGCATTTT. This encodes CASSERSVGLSNQPQHF.

This clone was recorded a few times. The V call is TRBV20-1, the J call TRBJ2-1, with 8 bases aligning to TRBD2. V gave up 5 bases and J gave up 11 bases; unmatched junction bases: 5. Germline-derived CDR1 and CDR2 are DFQATT and SNEGSKA (reference sequence). The CDR3 covers 11 residues. This CDR3 reads CSASSGYKQFF. CDR3 DNA sequence: TGCAGTGCTTCTAGCGGGTATAAGCAGTTCTTC.

Comment on this clone: A junction boundary mismatches the germline segment, possibly from a read error. V is TRBV7-7 and J is TRBJ1-3, with D possibly TRBD1 on 5 matching bases. The CDR3 is made up of 16 amino acids. Germline loops: CDR1 SSHAT, CDR2 FNYEAQ (reference sequence). For the CDR3, the DNA is TGTGCTAGCAGCCCGTCCCCGACAGCCTCTGGAAACACCATATATTTT. Its translation: CASSPSPTASGNTIYF. The full variable domain, its missing parts supplied by reference TRBV7-7 and TRBJ1-3, is GAGVSQSPRYKVTKRGQDVTLRCDPISSHATLYWYQQALGQGPEFLTYFNYEAQPDKSGLPSDRFSAERPEGSISTLTIQRTEQRDSAMYRCASSPSPTASGNTIYFGEGSWLTVV.

The chain carries TRBV11-3 and TRBJ2-7; tentatively, D is TRBD2 (6 bases). Germline CDR1 reads SGHNT; CDR2 reads YENEEA. There are 16 residues in the CDR3. V shed 3 bases and J shed 0 bases, with 15 bases lying between them. As DNA, the CDR3 is TGTGCCAGCAGCTTTCCGGCCCGGCGGGGCTCCTACGAGCAGTACTTC. Translation gives CASSFPARRGSYEQYF.

V gene TRBV11-3 combines with J gene TRBJ1-1, with a tentative D call TRBD1 (5 bases). V was shortened by 5 bases and J by 1 base, with 11 bases between the two germline ends. The CDR3 runs 14 residues. In germline, CDR1 is SGHNT, CDR2 YENEEA. The CDR3: CASSLGTENTEAFF. The CDR3 region has the DNA TGTGCCAGCAGCCTTGGGACGGAGAACACTGAAGCTTTCTTT.

V is TRBV11-3 and J is TRBJ1-4; perhaps TRBD1 as D (6 bases). CDR1 and CDR2 (germline): SGHNT, YENEEA. Trimming removed 5 bases at V and 10 bases at J, with 20 bases between. The CDR3 has 15 amino acids. The CDR3 loop reads CASSPGTGGAVKLFF. CDR3 DNA: TGTGCCAGCAGCCCAGGAACGGGGGGCGCGGTAAAACTGTTTTTT.

V is TRBV19 and J is TRBJ2-7; D uncertain. This CDR3 contains 13 residues. Germline V CDR1 and CDR2: LNHDA, SQIVND (reference sequence). V was trimmed by 3 bases and J by 2 bases, leaving 8 bases between them. The CDR3 protein is CASSISQAYEQYF. The CDR3 DNA sequence: TGTGCCAGTAGTATCTCCCAGGCCTACGAGCAGTACTTC.

This rearrangement joins TRBV4-3 to TRBJ2-3; tentatively, D is TRBD2 (6 bases). The CDR3 has 15 residues. The V end was cut by 4 bases, the J end by 0 bases, with 11 bases between. Per the germline V gene, CDR1 is LGHNA and CDR2 is YSLEER. The CDR3 DNA follows: TGCGCCAGCAGCCGTGGGACTGGGAGCACAGATACGCAGTATTTT. Protein product: CASSRGTGSTDTQYF.